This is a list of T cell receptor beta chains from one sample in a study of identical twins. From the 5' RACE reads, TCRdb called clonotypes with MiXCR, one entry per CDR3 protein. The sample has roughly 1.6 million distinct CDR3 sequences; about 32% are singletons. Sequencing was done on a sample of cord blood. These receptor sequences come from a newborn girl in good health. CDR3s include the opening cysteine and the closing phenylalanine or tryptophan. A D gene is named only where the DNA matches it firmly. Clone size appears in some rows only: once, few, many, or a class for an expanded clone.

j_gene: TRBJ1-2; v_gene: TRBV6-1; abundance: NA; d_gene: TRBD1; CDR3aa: CASSGWTGRNYGYTF; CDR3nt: TGTGCCAGCAGTGGATGGACAGGGAGAAACTATGGCTACACCTTC
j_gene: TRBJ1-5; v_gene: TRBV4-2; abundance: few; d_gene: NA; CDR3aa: CASSQEVPPGFQHF; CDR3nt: TGTGCCAGCAGCCAAGAAGTGCCCCCGGGGTTCCAGCATTTT
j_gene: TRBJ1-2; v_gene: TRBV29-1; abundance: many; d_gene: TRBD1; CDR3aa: CSVGDRGHFSYGYTF; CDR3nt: TGCAGCGTTGGGGACAGGGGCCATTTTAGCTATGGCTACACCTTC
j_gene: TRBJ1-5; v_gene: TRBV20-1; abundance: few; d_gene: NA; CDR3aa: CSARGQVGNQPQHF; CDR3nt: TGCAGTGCTAGAGGTCAGGTCGGCAATCAGCCCCAGCATTTT
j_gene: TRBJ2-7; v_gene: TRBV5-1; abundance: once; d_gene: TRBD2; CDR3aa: CASSLDLLAGASSYNEQYF; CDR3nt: TGCGCCAGCAGCTTGGACTTACTAGCGGGGGCCTCCTCCTACAATGAGCAGTACTTC
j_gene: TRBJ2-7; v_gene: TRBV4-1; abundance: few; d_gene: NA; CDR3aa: CASSPGGGFSYEQYF; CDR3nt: TGCGCCAGCAGCCCTGGCGGGGGCTTTTCCTACGAGCAGTACTTC
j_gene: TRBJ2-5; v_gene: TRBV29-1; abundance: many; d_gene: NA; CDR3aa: CSVDVLSIQETQYF; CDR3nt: TGCAGCGTTGACGTCCTCTCAATCCAAGAGACCCAGTACTTC
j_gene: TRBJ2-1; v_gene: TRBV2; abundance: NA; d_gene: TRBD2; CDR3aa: CASSPETSGVKNEQFF; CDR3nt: TGTGCCAGCAGCCCAGAGACTAGCGGGGTAAAGAATGAGCAGTTCTTC
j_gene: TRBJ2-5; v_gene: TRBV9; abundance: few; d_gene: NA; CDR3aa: CASSRTTPETQYF; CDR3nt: TGTGCCAGCAGTAGGACTACCCCAGAGACCCAGTACTTC
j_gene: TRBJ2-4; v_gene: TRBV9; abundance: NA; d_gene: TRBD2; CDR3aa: CASSVSGIGYNEQYF; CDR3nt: TGTGCCAGCAGCGTAAGCGGGATAGGGTACAATGAGCAGTACTTC
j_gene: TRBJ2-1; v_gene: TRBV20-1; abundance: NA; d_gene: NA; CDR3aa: CSASGERASSYNEQFF; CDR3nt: TGCAGTGCTAGCGGGGAGCGGGCGAGCTCCTACAATGAGCAGTTCTTC
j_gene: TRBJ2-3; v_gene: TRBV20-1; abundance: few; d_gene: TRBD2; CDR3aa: CSARSSGSGTDTQYF; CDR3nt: TGCAGTGCTAGGTCTAGCGGTTCAGGCACAGATACGCAGTATTTT
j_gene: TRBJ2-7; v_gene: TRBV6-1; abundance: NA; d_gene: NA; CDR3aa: CASSFGGYSYEQYF; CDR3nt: TGTGCCAGCAGTTTTGGGGGTTACTCCTACGAGCAGTACTTC
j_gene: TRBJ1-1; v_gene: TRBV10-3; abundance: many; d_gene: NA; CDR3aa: CAINTGNTEAFF; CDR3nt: TGTGCCATCAATACGGGGAACACTGAAGCTTTCTTT
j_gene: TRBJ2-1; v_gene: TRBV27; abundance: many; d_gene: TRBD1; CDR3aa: CASSLQGANEQFF; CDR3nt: TGTGCCAGCAGTTTACAGGGGGCCAATGAGCAGTTCTTC
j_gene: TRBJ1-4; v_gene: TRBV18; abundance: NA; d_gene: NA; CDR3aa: CASSPGGDEKLFF; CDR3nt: TGTGCCAGCTCACCGGGTGGGGATGAAAAACTGTTTTTT
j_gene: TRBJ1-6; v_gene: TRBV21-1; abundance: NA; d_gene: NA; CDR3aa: CASSFRQVRPLHF; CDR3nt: TGTGCCAGCAGCTTCCGACAGGTTAGACCCCTCCACTTT
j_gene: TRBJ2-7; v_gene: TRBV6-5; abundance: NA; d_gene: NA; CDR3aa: CASSYHSYNEQYF; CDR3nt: TGTGCCAGCAGTTACCACTCCTACAATGAGCAGTACTTC
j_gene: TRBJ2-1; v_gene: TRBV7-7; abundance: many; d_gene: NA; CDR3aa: CASSLGLRDEQFF; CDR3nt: TGTGCCAGCAGCTTAGGTCTCCGGGATGAGCAGTTCTTC
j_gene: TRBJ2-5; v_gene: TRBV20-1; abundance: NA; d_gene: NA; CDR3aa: CRARDLKRRETQYF; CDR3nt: TGCAGGGCTAGAGATTTAAAGCGTAGGGAGACCCAGTACTTC
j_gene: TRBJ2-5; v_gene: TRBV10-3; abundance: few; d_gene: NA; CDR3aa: CAISEDRGWEQYF; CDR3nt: TGTGCCATCAGTGAGGACAGAGGATGGGAGCAGTACTTC
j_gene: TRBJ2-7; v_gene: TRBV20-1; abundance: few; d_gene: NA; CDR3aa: CSARTSKAPYEQYF; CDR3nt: TGCAGTGCTAGAACTAGTAAGGCACCCTACGAGCAGTACTTC
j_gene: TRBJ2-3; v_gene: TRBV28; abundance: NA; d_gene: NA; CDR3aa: CASSPLVGDTDTQYF; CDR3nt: TGTGCCAGCAGTCCCCTGGTGGGGGACACAGATACGCAGTATTTT
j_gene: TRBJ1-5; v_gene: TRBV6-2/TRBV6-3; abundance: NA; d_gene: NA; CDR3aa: CASSYEQNKQPQHF; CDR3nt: TGTGCCAGCAGTTACGAGCAGAATAAACAGCCCCAGCATTTT
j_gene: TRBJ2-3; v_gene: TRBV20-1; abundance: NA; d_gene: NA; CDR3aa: CSARRLVPVTDTQYF; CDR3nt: TGCAGTGCTAGAAGACTAGTCCCGGTCACAGATACGCAGTATTTT
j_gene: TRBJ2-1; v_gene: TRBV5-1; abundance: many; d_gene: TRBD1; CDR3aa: CASSTGTGINQGNEQFF; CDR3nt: TGCGCCAGCAGCACCGGGACAGGGATCAATCAGGGGAATGAGCAGTTCTTC
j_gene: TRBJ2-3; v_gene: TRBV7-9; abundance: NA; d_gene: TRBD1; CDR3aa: CASIMTGVVDTQYF; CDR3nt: TGTGCCAGCATCATGACAGGGGTGGTAGATACGCAGTATTTT
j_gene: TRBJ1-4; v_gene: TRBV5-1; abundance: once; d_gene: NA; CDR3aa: CASLASTNEKLFF; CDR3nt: TGCGCCAGTTTGGCGTCTACTAATGAAAAACTGTTTTTT
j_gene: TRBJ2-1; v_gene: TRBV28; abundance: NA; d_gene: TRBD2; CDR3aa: CASTIAGVNNEQFF; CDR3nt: TGTGCCAGCACCATAGCGGGAGTGAACAATGAGCAGTTCTTC
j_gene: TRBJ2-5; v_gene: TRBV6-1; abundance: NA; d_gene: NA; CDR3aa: CASSEARGETQYF; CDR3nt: TGTGCCAGCAGTGAAGCCCGGGGGGAGACCCAGTACTTC
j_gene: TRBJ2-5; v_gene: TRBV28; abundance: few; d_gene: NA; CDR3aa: CASSLGLPRNEQYF; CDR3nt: TGTGCCAGCAGTTTGGGACTCCCTCGCAATGAGCAGTACTTC
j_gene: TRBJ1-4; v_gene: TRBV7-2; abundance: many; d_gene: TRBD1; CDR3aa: CASSISGTGNEKLFF; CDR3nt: TGTGCCAGCAGCATCTCCGGGACAGGGAATGAAAAACTGTTTTTT
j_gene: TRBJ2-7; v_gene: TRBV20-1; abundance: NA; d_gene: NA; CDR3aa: CSARWVRAAYEQYF; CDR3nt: TGCAGTGCTAGGTGGGTAAGGGCCGCCTACGAGCAGTACTTC